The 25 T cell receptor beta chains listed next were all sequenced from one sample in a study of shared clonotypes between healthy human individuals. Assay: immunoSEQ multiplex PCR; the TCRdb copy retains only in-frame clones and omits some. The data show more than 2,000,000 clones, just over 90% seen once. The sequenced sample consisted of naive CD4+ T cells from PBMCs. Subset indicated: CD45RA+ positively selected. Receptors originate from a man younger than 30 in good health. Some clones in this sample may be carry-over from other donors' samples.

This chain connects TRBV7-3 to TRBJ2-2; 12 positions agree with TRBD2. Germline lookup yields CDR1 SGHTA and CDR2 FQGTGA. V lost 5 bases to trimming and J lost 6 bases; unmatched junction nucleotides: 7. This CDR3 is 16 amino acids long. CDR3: CASSPLAGGVPGELFF. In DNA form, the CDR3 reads TGTGCCAGCAGCCCCCTAGCGGGAGGGGTACCCGGGGAGCTGTTTTTT. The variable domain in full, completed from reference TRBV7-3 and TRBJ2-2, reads GAGVSQTPSNKVTEKGKYVELRCDPISGHTALYWYRQSLGQGPEFLIYFQGTGAADDSGLPNDRFFAVRPEGSVSTLKIQRTERGDSAVYLCASSPLAGGVPGELFFGEGSRLTVL.

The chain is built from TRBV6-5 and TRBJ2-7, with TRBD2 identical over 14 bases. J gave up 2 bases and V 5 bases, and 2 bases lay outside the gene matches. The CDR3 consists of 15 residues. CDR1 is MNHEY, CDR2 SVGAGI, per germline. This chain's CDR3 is CASSTTSGRAYEQYF. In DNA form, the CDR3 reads TGTGCCAGCAGTACGACTAGCGGGAGGGCCTACGAGCAGTACTTC.

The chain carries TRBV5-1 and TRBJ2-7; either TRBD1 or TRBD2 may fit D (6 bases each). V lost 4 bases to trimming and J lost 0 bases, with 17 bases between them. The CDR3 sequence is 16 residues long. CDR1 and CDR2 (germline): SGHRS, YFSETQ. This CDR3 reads CASSTPGGGSSYEQYF. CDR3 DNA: TGCGCCAGCAGCACCCCCGGGGGCGGAAGCTCCTACGAGCAGTACTTC.

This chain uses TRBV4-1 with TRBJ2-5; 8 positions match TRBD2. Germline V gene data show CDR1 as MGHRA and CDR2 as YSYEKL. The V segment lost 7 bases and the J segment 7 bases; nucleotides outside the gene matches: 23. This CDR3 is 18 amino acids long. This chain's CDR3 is CASTYLPPLIAGPRTQYF. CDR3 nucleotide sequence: TGCGCCAGCACCTACCTCCCCCCCCTAATAGCGGGACCCCGGACCCAGTACTTC.

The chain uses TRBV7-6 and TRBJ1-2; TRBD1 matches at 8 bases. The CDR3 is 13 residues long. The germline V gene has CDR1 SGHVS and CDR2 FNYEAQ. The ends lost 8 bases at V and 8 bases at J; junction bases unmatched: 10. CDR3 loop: CASSWDRFGGYTF. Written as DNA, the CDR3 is TGTGCCAGCTCCTGGGACAGGTTTGGGGGCTACACCTTC.

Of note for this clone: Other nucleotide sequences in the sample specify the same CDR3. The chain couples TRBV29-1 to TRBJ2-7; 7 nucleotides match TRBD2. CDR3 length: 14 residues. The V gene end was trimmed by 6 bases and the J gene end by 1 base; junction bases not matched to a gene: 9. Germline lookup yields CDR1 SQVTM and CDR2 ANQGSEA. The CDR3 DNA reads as TGCAGCGTCTCCTCGGGGCGGGGGTCCTACGAGCAGTACTTC. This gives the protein CSVSSGRGSYEQYF.

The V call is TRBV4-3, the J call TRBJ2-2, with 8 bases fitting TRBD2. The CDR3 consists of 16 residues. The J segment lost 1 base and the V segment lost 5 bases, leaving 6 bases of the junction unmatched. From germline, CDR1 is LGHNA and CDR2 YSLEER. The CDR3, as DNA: TGCGCCAGCAGCTCAGGAACTAGCGGGAACACCGGGGAGCTGTTTTTT. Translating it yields CASSSGTSGNTGELFF.

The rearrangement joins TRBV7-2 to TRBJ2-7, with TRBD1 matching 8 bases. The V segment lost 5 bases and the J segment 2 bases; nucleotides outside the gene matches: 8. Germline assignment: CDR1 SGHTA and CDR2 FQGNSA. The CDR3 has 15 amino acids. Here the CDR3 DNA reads TGTGCCAGCAGCCTGGACAGGGTTCCTGCCTACGAGCAGTACTTC. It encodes CASSLDRVPAYEQYF. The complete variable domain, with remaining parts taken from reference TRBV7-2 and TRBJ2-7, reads GAGVSQSPSNKVTEKGKDVELRCDPISGHTALYWYRQSLGQGLEFLIYFQGNSAPDKSGLPSDRFSAERTGGSVSTLTIQRTQQEDSAVYLCASSLDRVPAYEQYFGPGTRLTVT.

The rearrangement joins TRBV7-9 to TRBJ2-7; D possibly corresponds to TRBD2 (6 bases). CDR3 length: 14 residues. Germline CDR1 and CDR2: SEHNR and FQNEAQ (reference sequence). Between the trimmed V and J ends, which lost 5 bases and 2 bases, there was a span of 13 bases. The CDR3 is CASSAPGDPYEQYF. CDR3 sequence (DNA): TGTGCCAGCAGCGCCCCGGGAGATCCCTACGAGCAGTACTTC.

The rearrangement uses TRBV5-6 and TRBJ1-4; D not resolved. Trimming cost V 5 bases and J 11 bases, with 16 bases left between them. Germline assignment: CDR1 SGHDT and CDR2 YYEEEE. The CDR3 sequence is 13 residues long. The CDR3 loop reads CASRLRHLRKLFF. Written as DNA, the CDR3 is TGTGCCAGCAGACTTAGACATCTGAGGAAACTGTTTTTT.

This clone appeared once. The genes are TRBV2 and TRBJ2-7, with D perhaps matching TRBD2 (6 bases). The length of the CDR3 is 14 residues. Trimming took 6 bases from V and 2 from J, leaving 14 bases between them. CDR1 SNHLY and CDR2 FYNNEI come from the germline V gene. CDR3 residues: CASRPGTFTYEQYF. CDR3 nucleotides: TGTGCCAGCAGACCTGGGACTTTTACCTACGAGCAGTACTTC. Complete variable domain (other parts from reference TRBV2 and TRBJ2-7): EPEVTQTPSHQVTQMGQEVILRCVPISNHLYFYWYRQILGQKVEFLVSFYNNEISEKSEIFDDQFSVERPDGSNFTLKIRSTKLEDSAMYFCASRPGTFTYEQYFGPGTRLTVT.

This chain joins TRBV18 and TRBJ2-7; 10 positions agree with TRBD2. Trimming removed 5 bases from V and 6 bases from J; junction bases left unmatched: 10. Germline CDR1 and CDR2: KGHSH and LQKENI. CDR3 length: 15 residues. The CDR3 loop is CASSKGLAGESEQYF. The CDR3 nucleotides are TGTGCCAGCTCAAAAGGGCTAGCGGGAGAGTCCGAGCAGTACTTC. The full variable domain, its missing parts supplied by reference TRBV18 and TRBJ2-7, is NAGVMQNPRHLVRRRGQEARLRCSPMKGHSHVYWYRQLPEEGLKFMVYLQKENIIDESGMPKERFSAEFPKEGPSILRIQQVVRGDSAAYFCASSKGLAGESEQYFGPGTRLTVT.

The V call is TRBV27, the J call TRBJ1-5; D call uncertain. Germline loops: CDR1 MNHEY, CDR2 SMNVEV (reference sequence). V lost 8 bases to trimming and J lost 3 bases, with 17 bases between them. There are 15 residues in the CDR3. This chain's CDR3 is CASRSGPFFNQPQHF. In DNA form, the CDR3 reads TGTGCCAGCCGTTCGGGCCCCTTTTTCAATCAGCCCCAGCATTTT.

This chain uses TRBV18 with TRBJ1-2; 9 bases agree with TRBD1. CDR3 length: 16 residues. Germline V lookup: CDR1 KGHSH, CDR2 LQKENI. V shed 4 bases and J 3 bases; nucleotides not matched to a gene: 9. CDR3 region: CASSLTGGAFDYGYTF. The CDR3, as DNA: TGTGCCAGCTCACTTACAGGGGGCGCGTTTGACTATGGCTACACCTTC.

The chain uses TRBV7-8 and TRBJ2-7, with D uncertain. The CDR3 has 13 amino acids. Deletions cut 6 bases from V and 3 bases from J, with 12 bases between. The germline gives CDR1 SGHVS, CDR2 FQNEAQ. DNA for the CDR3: TGTGCCAGCAGGTTTGCCCGCGGCTACGAGCAGTACTTC. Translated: CASRFARGYEQYF.

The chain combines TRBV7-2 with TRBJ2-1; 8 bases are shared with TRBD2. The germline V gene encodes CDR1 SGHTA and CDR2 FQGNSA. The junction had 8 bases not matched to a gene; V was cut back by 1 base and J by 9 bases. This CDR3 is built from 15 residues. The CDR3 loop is CASSLVAGISSEQFF. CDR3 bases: TGTGCCAGCAGCTTAGTAGCGGGAATATCAAGTGAGCAGTTCTTC. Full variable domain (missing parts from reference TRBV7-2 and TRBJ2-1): GAGVSQSPSNKVTEKGKDVELRCDPISGHTALYWYRQSLGQGLEFLIYFQGNSAPDKSGLPSDRFSAERTGGSVSTLTIQRTQQEDSAVYLCASSLVAGISSEQFFGPGTRLTVL.

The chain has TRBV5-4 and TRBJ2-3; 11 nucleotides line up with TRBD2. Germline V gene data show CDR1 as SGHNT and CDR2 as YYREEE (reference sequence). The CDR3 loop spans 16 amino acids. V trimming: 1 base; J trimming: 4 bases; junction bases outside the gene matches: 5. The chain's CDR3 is CASSLIAGGPPDTQYF. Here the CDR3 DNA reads TGTGCCAGCAGCTTGATAGCGGGAGGGCCTCCAGATACGCAGTATTTT.

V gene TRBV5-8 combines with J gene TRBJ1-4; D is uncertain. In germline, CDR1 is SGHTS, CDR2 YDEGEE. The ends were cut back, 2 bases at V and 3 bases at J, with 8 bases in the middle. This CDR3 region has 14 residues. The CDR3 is CASSLMGPNEKLFF. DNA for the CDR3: TGTGCCAGCAGCTTAATGGGTCCTAATGAAAAACTGTTTTTT.

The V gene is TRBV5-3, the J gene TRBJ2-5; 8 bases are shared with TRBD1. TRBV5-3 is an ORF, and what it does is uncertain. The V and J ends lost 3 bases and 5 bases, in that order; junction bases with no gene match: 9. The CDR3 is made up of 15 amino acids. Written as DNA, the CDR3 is TGTGCCAGAAGCTCTAAATGGCAGGGGGCGGAGACCCAGTACTTC. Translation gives CARSSKWQGAETQYF.

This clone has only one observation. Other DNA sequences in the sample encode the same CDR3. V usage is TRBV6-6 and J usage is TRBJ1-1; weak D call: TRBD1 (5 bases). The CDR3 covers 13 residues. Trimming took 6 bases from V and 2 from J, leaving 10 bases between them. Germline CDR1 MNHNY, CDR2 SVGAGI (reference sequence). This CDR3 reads CASRGTGNTEAFF. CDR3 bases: TGTGCCAGCAGAGGGACGGGAAACACTGAAGCTTTCTTT.

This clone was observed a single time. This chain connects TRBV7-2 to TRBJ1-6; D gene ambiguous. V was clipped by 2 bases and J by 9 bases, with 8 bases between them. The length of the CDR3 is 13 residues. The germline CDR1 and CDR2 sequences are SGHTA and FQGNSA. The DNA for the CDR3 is TGTGCCAGCAGCTTAAATTTGGGTTCACCCCTCCACTTT. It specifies CASSLNLGSPLHF. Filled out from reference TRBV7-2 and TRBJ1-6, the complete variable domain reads GAGVSQSPSNKVTEKGKDVELRCDPISGHTALYWYRQSLGQGLEFLIYFQGNSAPDKSGLPSDRFSAERTGGSVSTLTIQRTQQEDSAVYLCASSLNLGSPLHFGNGTRLTVT.

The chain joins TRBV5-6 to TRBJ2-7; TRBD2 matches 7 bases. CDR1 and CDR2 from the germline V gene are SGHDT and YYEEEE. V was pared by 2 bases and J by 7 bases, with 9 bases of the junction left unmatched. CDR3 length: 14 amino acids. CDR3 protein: CASSFGGLSREQYF. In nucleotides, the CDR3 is TGTGCCAGCAGCTTCGGGGGGTTATCGAGGGAGCAGTACTTC. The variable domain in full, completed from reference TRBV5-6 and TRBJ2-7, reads DAGVTQSPTHLIKTRGQQVTLRCSPKSGHDTVSWYQQALGQGPQFIFQYYEEEERQRGNFPDRFSGHQFPNYSSELNVNALLLGDSALYLCASSFGGLSREQYFGPGTRLTVT.

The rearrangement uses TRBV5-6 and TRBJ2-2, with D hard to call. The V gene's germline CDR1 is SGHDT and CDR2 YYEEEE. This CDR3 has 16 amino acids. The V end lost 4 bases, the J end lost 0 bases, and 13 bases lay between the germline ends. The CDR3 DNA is TGTGCCAGCAGCGCCGGGCCGCGCTCGAACACCGGGGAGCTGTTTTTT. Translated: CASSAGPRSNTGELFF.

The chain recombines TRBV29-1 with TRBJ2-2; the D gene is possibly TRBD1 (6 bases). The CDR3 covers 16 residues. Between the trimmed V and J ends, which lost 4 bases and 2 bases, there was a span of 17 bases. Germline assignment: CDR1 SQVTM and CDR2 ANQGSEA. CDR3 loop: CSVAAPGTPNTGELFF. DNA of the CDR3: TGCAGCGTTGCCGCCCCCGGGACACCAAACACCGGGGAGCTGTTTTTT.

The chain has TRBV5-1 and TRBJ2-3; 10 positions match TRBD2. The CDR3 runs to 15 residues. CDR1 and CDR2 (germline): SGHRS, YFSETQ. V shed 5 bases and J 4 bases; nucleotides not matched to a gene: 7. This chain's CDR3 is CASRQLAGRADTQYF. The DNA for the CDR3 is TGCGCCAGCAGGCAACTAGCGGGAAGGGCAGATACGCAGTATTTT.